This TCR beta chain appears in the sequencing data of a study of blood T cell repertoires in COVID-19. The study recruited people aged 18 to 89 years across under 25 US areas. Membership in each cohort depended on participant-reported clinical history. V was trimmed by 4 bases and J by 1 base, leaving 10 bases between them. Germline CDR1 MNHEY, CDR2 SVGAGI. The CDR3 is made up of 14 amino acids. This clone has a count of ten or more. Authors' processing steps: From reference gene primer amplification, estimates of nucleated cell counts were derived. The method was immunoSEQ multiplex PCR; TCRdb's version includes in-frame clones alone and lacks a portion of them. That table gives V, J and clone size, and the DNA gave D and trimming. The data show under 250,000 clones, 65% to 90% seen once.

This receptor was obtained from a woman aged 50 to 65 with acute COVID-19. The J gene is TRBJ1-1, the V gene TRBV6-5; D is uncertain. The specimen was PBMCs or T cells enriched from blood (not recorded which). Here the CDR3 DNA reads TGTGCCAGCAGTTCCATCGGGTGGAACACTGAAGCTTTCTTT. Its protein product is CASSSIGWNTEAFF.